This is a list of T cell receptor beta chains from one sample in a study of blood T cell repertoires in COVID-19. The protocol was immunoSEQ multiplex PCR, while the TCRdb copy is restricted to in-frame clones and leaves out a portion. Among 15,000 or so clones, 80% to 90% were seen once, and the ten largest hold less than 3%. The sample consisted of peripheral blood. All receptors come from a human donor in a cohort sampled during active COVID-19. Both conserved end residues are part of each CDR3. Each record gives: clone size, J gene, D gene, V gene, CDR3 DNA, CDR3 protein. D genes are given only for firm matches. Only some rows state a clone size, as once, few, many or a class for expanded clones.

clone size: NA; J gene: TRBJ2-1; D gene: TRBD2; V gene: TRBV7-9; CDR3 DNA: TGTGCCAGCCCTACTAGCGGGAGAAACAATGAGCAGTTCTTC; CDR3 protein: CASPTSGRNNEQFF
clone size: NA; J gene: TRBJ1-2; D gene: NA; V gene: TRBV2; CDR3 DNA: TGTGCCAGCAGTGAAGAGGGGCAGAGCTATGGCTACACCTTC; CDR3 protein: CASSEEGQSYGYTF
clone size: few; J gene: TRBJ1-2; D gene: NA; V gene: TRBV2; CDR3 DNA: TGTGCCAGCAGTGACCCGAGGGGGTCGGTAGTTGGCTACACCTTC; CDR3 protein: CASSDPRGSVVGYTF
clone size: NA; J gene: TRBJ1-1; D gene: NA; V gene: TRBV6-5; CDR3 DNA: TGTGCCAGCAGTATAAGGAGTCCTATCGAAGCTTTCTTT; CDR3 protein: CASSIRSPIEAFF
clone size: few; J gene: TRBJ2-7; D gene: NA; V gene: TRBV10-3; CDR3 DNA: TGTGCCATCAGTGCATTTCTGGCCCAAACCTACGAGCAGTACTTC; CDR3 protein: CAISAFLAQTYEQYF
clone size: NA; J gene: TRBJ1-6; D gene: NA; V gene: TRBV10-3; CDR3 DNA: TGTGCCATCAGCAACGACAGGTATAATTCACCCCTCCACTTT; CDR3 protein: CAISNDRYNSPLHF
clone size: NA; J gene: TRBJ1-2; D gene: TRBD1; V gene: TRBV7-2; CDR3 DNA: TGTGCCAGCAGCCGCGGGACAGCGAACTATGGCTACACCTTC; CDR3 protein: CASSRGTANYGYTF
clone size: NA; J gene: TRBJ2-5; D gene: TRBD2; V gene: TRBV15; CDR3 DNA: TGTGCCACCAGCCCATACGGACTAGCGGGAGGACAGACCCAGTACTTC; CDR3 protein: CATSPYGLAGGQTQYF
clone size: once; J gene: TRBJ2-1; D gene: TRBD1; V gene: TRBV7-7; CDR3 DNA: TGTGCTAGCAGCTTAGAAGGGGGCAACAATGAGCAGTTCTTC; CDR3 protein: CASSLEGGNNEQFF
clone size: NA; J gene: TRBJ2-5; D gene: TRBD2; V gene: TRBV9; CDR3 DNA: TGTGCCAGCAGCGCACAGACTAGCGGGGGGAGGGAGACCCAGTACTTC; CDR3 protein: CASSAQTSGGRETQYF
clone size: NA; J gene: TRBJ1-1; D gene: TRBD1; V gene: TRBV11-2; CDR3 DNA: TGTGCCAGCAGCTTAGGCACTCAGGGGGTCGCTGAAGCTTTCTTT; CDR3 protein: CASSLGTQGVAEAFF
clone size: NA; J gene: TRBJ2-3; D gene: TRBD2; V gene: TRBV4-3; CDR3 DNA: TGCGCCAGCAGCCAAGATGGGGTCGGGACTAGCGGGAATTCTGATACGCAGTATTTT; CDR3 protein: CASSQDGVGTSGNSDTQYF
clone size: NA; J gene: TRBJ2-3; D gene: TRBD2; V gene: TRBV7-8; CDR3 DNA: TGTGCCAGCAGCCCCCTGGGCGGGGGGGGCACAGATACGCAGTATTTT; CDR3 protein: CASSPLGGGGTDTQYF
clone size: NA; J gene: TRBJ2-5; D gene: NA; V gene: TRBV14; CDR3 DNA: TGTGCCAGCAGCCAAGGTTATAACCAAGAGACCCAGTACTTC; CDR3 protein: CASSQGYNQETQYF
clone size: NA; J gene: TRBJ1-6; D gene: TRBD1; V gene: TRBV12-5; CDR3 DNA: TGTGCTAGTGGGGGACAGGGAGATTCACCCCTCCACTTT; CDR3 protein: CASGGQGDSPLHF
clone size: NA; J gene: TRBJ2-5; D gene: TRBD2; V gene: TRBV11-2; CDR3 DNA: TGTGCCAGCAGCTTAGATCTAACTAGCGGTCAAGAGACCCAGTACTTC; CDR3 protein: CASSLDLTSGQETQYF
clone size: NA; J gene: TRBJ1-1; D gene: TRBD1; V gene: TRBV10-3; CDR3 DNA: TGTGCCATCAGTGAAACAGGGGCGGATTTCGCTGAAGCTTTCTTT; CDR3 protein: CAISETGADFAEAFF
clone size: NA; J gene: TRBJ2-5; D gene: TRBD1; V gene: TRBV5-4; CDR3 DNA: TGTGCCAGCAGCTTACCCCGGGACAGGGAGACCCAGTACTTC; CDR3 protein: CASSLPRDRETQYF
clone size: few; J gene: TRBJ1-1; D gene: NA; V gene: TRBV30; CDR3 DNA: TGTGCCCCTGTTGGGCGGGTCACTGAAGCTTTCTTT; CDR3 protein: CAPVGRVTEAFF
clone size: NA; J gene: TRBJ1-5; D gene: TRBD1; V gene: TRBV18; CDR3 DNA: TGTGCCAGCTCAGGGGACAGGGTGAGTCAGCCCCAGCATTTT; CDR3 protein: CASSGDRVSQPQHF
clone size: once; J gene: TRBJ2-1; D gene: TRBD2; V gene: TRBV5-4; CDR3 DNA: TGTGCCAGCAGCTTGTGGGAGGGGACTGAGCAGTTCTTC; CDR3 protein: CASSLWEGTEQFF